This T cell receptor beta chain was observed in a study of PD-1 blockade in classical Hodgkin lymphoma. Findings and limits, study-wide: Reports indicated that newly diagnosed patients had lower baseline TCR diversity than healthy donors did.

In regard to this clone: Its antigen is unknown.

Only in-frame clones appear in the TCRdb table, and some are missing; sequencing was by immunoSEQ multiplex PCR. This table has 70,000 or so clones, about 94% appearing once. Described time point: newly diagnosed, previously untreated cHL patient sample. Untreated, newly diagnosed classical Hodgkin lymphoma PBMCs were used for comparison. The germline V and J ends were trimmed by 4 bases and 3 bases, with 13 bases remaining between them. The CDR3 covers 14 residues. Germline CDR1 reads SGHDT; CDR2 reads YYEEEE. This TCR derives from a human donor with classical Hodgkin lymphoma. The rearrangement links TRBV5-6 to TRBJ1-2; the D is unclear. Specimen: peripheral blood mononuclear cells (PBMCs). DNA of the CDR3: TGTGCCAGCAGCATCGAGGTCTCCCACTATGGCTACACCTTC. This sequence encodes CASSIEVSHYGYTF. The full variable domain, its missing parts supplied by reference TRBV5-6 and TRBJ1-2, is DAGVTQSPTHLIKTRGQQVTLRCSPKSGHDTVSWYQQALGQGPQFIFQYYEEEERQRGNFPDRFSGHQFPNYSSELNVNALLLGDSALYLCASSIEVSHYGYTFGSGTRLTVV.